The 24 T cell receptor beta chains reported below all come from one sample, sequenced in a study of shared clonotypes between healthy human individuals. The protocol was immunoSEQ multiplex PCR, while the TCRdb copy is restricted to in-frame clones and leaves out a portion. The sample shows around 560,000 clones, approximately 96% of them seen only once. Naive CD8 cells lacked CD45RO, underwent positive selection for CCR7 and left out terminally differentiated effector memory CD45RA+ cells. Sequencing was done on a sample of naive CD8+ T cells sorted from blood. The receptors originated from a woman in her 30s in good health.

This chain connects TRBV19 to TRBJ2-5; D unresolved. The J call may be incorrect, as the DNA end agrees better with TRBJ2-7. The CDR3 has 14 residues. In germline, CDR1 is LNHDA, CDR2 SQIVND (reference sequence). The CDR3 bases are TGTGCCAGTAGTATTTATGAGGACCACTACGAGCAGTACTTC. Protein: CASSIYEDHYEQYF.

This chain joins TRBV28 and TRBJ2-1, with a tentative D call TRBD2 (6 bases). The V end was cut by 3 bases, the J end by 4 bases, with 19 bases between. CDR1 and CDR2 (germline): MDHEN, SYDVKM. The CDR3 extends over 17 amino acids. CDR3 in amino acids: CASSFGGSSGLYNEQFF. Here the CDR3 DNA reads TGTGCCAGCAGTTTTGGTGGCTCCAGCGGGCTTTACAATGAGCAGTTCTTC. Drawing the rest from reference TRBV28 and TRBJ2-1, the complete variable domain is DVKVTQSSRYLVKRTGEKVFLECVQDMDHENMFWYRQDPGLGLRLIYFSYDVKMKEKGDIPEGYSVSREKKERFSLILESASTNQTSMYLCASSFGGSSGLYNEQFFGPGTRLTVL.

The chain is built from TRBV4-1 and TRBJ2-7; D uncertain. Deletions cut 4 bases from V and 0 bases from J, with 10 bases between. CDR1 is MGHRA and CDR2 is YSYEKL in the germline V gene. There are 14 residues in the CDR3. The CDR3: CASSPSKYSYEQYF. The CDR3 DNA reads as TGCGCCAGCAGCCCCTCTAAATACTCCTACGAGCAGTACTTC.

The CDR3 region has the DNA TGTGCCAGCAGCCCTATAAAAAGGGTGGATGAAAAACTGTTTTTT. Residues: CASSPIKRVDEKLFF. V is TRBV28 and J is TRBJ1-4, with no clear D. The ends were cut back, 6 bases at V and 6 bases at J, with 17 bases in the middle. Germline loops: CDR1 MDHEN, CDR2 SYDVKM. The CDR3 contains 15 residues.

The rearrangement joins TRBV27 to TRBJ2-5; tentative D call: TRBD2 (5 bases). There are 13 residues in the CDR3. Trimming stripped 4 bases from V and 2 bases from J, with 8 bases between. Germline CDR1 and CDR2: MNHEY and SMNVEV (reference sequence). The CDR3: CASSYGIQETQYF. CDR3 nucleotides: TGTGCCAGCAGTTACGGGATTCAAGAGACCCAGTACTTC.

The rearrangement uses TRBV4-2 and TRBJ2-7; 9 bases line up with TRBD1. The germline CDR1 and CDR2 sequences are LGHNA and YNFKEQ. This CDR3 comprises 15 residues. V shed 3 bases and J 4 bases; nucleotides not matched to a gene: 7. The CDR3 DNA sequence: TGTGCCAGCAGCCACCCGACAGGGGGTTTGTACGAGCAGTACTTC. Its translation is CASSHPTGGLYEQYF.

The J gene is TRBJ1-1, the V gene TRBV7-9, with D possibly matching TRBD1 (6 bases). The V end was cut by 10 bases, the J end by 7 bases, with 16 bases between. The germline gives CDR1 SEHNR, CDR2 FQNEAQ (reference sequence). The CDR3 is 12 residues long. DNA for the CDR3: TGTGCCACCCTGGACAGTCCCATTGAAGCTTTCTTT. It specifies CATLDSPIEAFF. Full variable domain (rest looked up from reference TRBV7-9 and TRBJ1-1): DTGVSQNPRHKITKRGQNVTFRCDPISEHNRLYWYRQTLGQGPEFLTYFQNEAQLEKSRLLSDRFSAERPKGSFSTLEIQRTEQGDSAMYLCATLDSPIEAFFGQGTRLTVV.

The J gene is TRBJ1-5, the V gene TRBV28; D gene uncertain. V lost 5 bases, J lost 1 base, and 9 bases lay in between. The CDR3 runs to 14 residues. The germline V gene has CDR1 MDHEN and CDR2 SYDVKM. The CDR3 DNA follows: TGTGCCAGCAGTACGCATCTAAGCAATCAGCCCCAGCATTTT. Protein sequence: CASSTHLSNQPQHF.

This rearrangement joins TRBV2 to TRBJ2-7, with D hard to call. V was pared by 5 bases and J by 1 base, with 6 bases between. The CDR3 covers 12 residues. Germline V gene lookup returns CDR1 SNHLY and CDR2 FYNNEI. The CDR3 region is CASSTFSYEQYF. Here the CDR3 DNA reads TGTGCCAGCAGTACCTTTTCCTACGAGCAGTACTTC.

The chain joins TRBV6-6 to TRBJ1-1; possibly TRBD1 for D (5 bases). V dropped 4 bases and J dropped 10 bases, with 16 bases sitting between them. The CDR3 has 13 amino acids. Germline CDR1 is MNHNY and CDR2 is SVGAGI (reference sequence). CDR3 residues: CASSSQPGIIAFF. The CDR3 DNA is TGTGCCAGCAGTTCCCAACCAGGGATAATAGCTTTCTTT.

The rearrangement joins TRBV6-1 to TRBJ2-1; 7 bases line up with TRBD2. Unmatched junction bases numbered 13, after V lost 0 bases and J lost 8 bases. The CDR3 loop spans 17 amino acids. Germline-derived CDR1 and CDR2 are MNHNS and SASEGT. CDR3 DNA: TGTGCCAGCAGTGAAGCGCTTTCCGCGGGAGTAACGGATGAGCAGTTCTTC. Its protein is CASSEALSAGVTDEQFF.

The rearrangement joins TRBV27 to TRBJ1-6; 7 nucleotides align to TRBD1. This CDR3 contains 15 residues. Germline-derived CDR1 and CDR2 are MNHEY and SMNVEV (reference sequence). V lost 6 bases and J lost 5; bases outside the gene matches: 7. In DNA form, the CDR3 reads TGTGCCAGCAGGGCCGGGACAGCAAATAATTCACCCCTCCACTTT. It translates to CASRAGTANNSPLHF.

This chain uses TRBV19 with TRBJ2-4; D possibly uses TRBD1 or TRBD2 (7 bases each). This CDR3 is built from 14 residues. Per germline, CDR1 LNHDA and CDR2 SQIVND (reference sequence). The V and J ends lost 5 bases and 10 bases respectively, with 18 bases between them. Here the CDR3 reads CASSGEGAVVIQYF. The CDR3 DNA reads TGTGCCAGTAGTGGGGAGGGGGCCGTGGTAATTCAGTACTTC.

The chain uses TRBV29-1 and TRBJ2-7; D is unresolved. The CDR3 spans 12 residues. The V gene's germline CDR1 is SQVTM and CDR2 ANQGSEA. V was shortened by 7 bases and J by 0 bases, with 10 bases between the two germline ends. The CDR3 DNA reads as TGCAGCGCCTGGACCGGCTCCTACGAGCAGTACTTC. Translated, it gives CSAWTGSYEQYF.

The chain recombines TRBV5-1 with TRBJ2-1; D might be TRBD1 (7 bases). V was clipped by 2 bases and J by 4 bases, with 13 bases between them. The CDR3 length is 15 residues. CDR1 SGHRS and CDR2 YFSETQ come from the germline V gene. CDR3 protein: CASSFMQGGYNEQFF. The CDR3, as DNA: TGCGCCAGCAGCTTCATGCAGGGGGGTTACAATGAGCAGTTCTTC.

The chain couples TRBV28 to TRBJ2-7, with 11 positions matching TRBD2. V gave up 3 bases and J gave up 2 bases; unmatched junction bases: 3. Germline V gene sequence: CDR1 MDHEN, CDR2 SYDVKM. The CDR3 is made up of 15 amino acids. As DNA, the CDR3 is TGTGCCAGCAGTTTCATAGCGGGAGGGCCCTACGAGCAGTACTTC. Translating it yields CASSFIAGGPYEQYF.

With respect to this clone: This sample also contains other DNA sequences that code for the same CDR3. The chain recombines TRBV28 with TRBJ2-2; the match to TRBD2 covers 7 bases. The V and J ends lost 3 bases and 5 bases, in that order; junction bases with no gene match: 3. This CDR3 is built from 14 residues. CDR1 is MDHEN, CDR2 SYDVKM, per germline. CDR3 residues: CASSLGGSTGELFF. The CDR3 DNA sequence: TGTGCCAGCAGTTTGGGCGGGAGTACCGGGGAGCTGTTTTTT. The whole variable domain, remainder taken from reference TRBV28 and TRBJ2-2, is DVKVTQSSRYLVKRTGEKVFLECVQDMDHENMFWYRQDPGLGLRLIYFSYDVKMKEKGDIPEGYSVSREKKERFSLILESASTNQTSMYLCASSLGGSTGELFFGEGSRLTVL.

The chain combines TRBV25-1 with TRBJ2-2, with TRBD1 matching over 8 bases. Losses at the gene ends were 3 bases for V and 5 bases for J; bases not matched to a gene: 5. CDR1 and CDR2 (germline): MGHDK, SYGVNS. The CDR3 covers 15 residues. Here the CDR3 reads CASSDGQGGTGELFF. In DNA form, the CDR3 reads TGTGCCAGCAGTGACGGACAGGGAGGAACCGGGGAGCTGTTTTTT.

The V and J genes are TRBV28 and TRBJ2-7; 8 positions match TRBD2. The CDR3 is 13 amino acids. Germline V gene lookup returns CDR1 MDHEN and CDR2 SYDVKM. V shed 6 bases, J shed 3 bases, and the junction held 4 bases outside the gene matches. The CDR3 loop reads CASSSGLVYEQYF. CDR3 DNA sequence: TGTGCCAGCAGCTCGGGACTAGTCTACGAGCAGTACTTC. The entire variable domain, with the rest obtained from reference TRBV28 and TRBJ2-7, is as follows: DVKVTQSSRYLVKRTGEKVFLECVQDMDHENMFWYRQDPGLGLRLIYFSYDVKMKEKGDIPEGYSVSREKKERFSLILESASTNQTSMYLCASSSGLVYEQYFGPGTRLTVT.

The V call is TRBV10-3, the J call TRBJ1-1; possibly TRBD1 for D (5 bases). CDR3 size: 13 residues. Trimming stripped 4 bases from V and 0 bases from J, with 6 bases between. Germline V gene lookup returns CDR1 ENHRY and CDR2 SYGVKD. The CDR3 bases are TGTGCCATCAGTGCGGGACTGAACACTGAAGCTTTCTTT. This translates into CAISAGLNTEAFF.

This rearrangement joins TRBV7-9 to TRBJ2-7; TRBD2 matches at 11 bases. Germline CDR1 reads SEHNR; CDR2 reads FQNEAQ (reference sequence). V lost 4 bases, J lost 4 bases, and 6 bases stayed unmatched. The CDR3 sequence is 15 residues long. CDR3 residues: CASSYQGTSGYEQYF. CDR3 DNA sequence: TGTGCCAGCAGCTATCAAGGGACTAGCGGTTACGAGCAGTACTTC.

The genes are TRBV7-9 and TRBJ1-1; no firm D call. Trimming took off 5 bases at V and 6 bases at J, with 13 bases between the two ends. The CDR3 loop spans 13 amino acids. Germline lookup yields CDR1 SEHNR and CDR2 FQNEAQ (reference sequence). For the CDR3, the DNA is TGTGCCAGCAGCCCCTGGACCTTCCCTGAAGCTTTCTTT. Translating gives CASSPWTFPEAFF.

The V gene is TRBV28, the J gene TRBJ2-7; no firm D call. The CDR3 consists of 13 residues. Germline V gene lookup returns CDR1 MDHEN and CDR2 SYDVKM. The V and J ends lost 3 bases and 3 bases respectively, with 9 bases between them. The CDR3 nucleotides are TGTGCCAGCAGTTTCCGGGTGGACTACGAGCAGTACTTC. As protein: CASSFRVDYEQYF.

The chain couples TRBV28 to TRBJ2-7; D call uncertain. V was clipped by 5 bases and J by 3 bases, with 11 bases between them. Looked up from germline, CDR1 is MDHEN and CDR2 is SYDVKM. The CDR3 is 13 residues long. CDR3 sequence: CASSTQGHYEQYF. The CDR3 coding sequence is TGTGCCAGCAGTACCCAAGGTCACTACGAGCAGTACTTC.